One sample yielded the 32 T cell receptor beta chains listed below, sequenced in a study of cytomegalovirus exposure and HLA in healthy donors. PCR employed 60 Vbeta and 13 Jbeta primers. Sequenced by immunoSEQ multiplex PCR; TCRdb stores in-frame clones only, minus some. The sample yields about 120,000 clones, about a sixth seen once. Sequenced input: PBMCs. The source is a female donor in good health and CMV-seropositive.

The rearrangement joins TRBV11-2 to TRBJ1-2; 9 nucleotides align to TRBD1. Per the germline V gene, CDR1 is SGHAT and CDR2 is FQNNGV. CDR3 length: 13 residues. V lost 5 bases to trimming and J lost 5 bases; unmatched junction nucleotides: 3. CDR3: CASSETGGYGYTF. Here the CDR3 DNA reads TGTGCCAGCAGCGAGACAGGGGGTTATGGCTACACCTTC.

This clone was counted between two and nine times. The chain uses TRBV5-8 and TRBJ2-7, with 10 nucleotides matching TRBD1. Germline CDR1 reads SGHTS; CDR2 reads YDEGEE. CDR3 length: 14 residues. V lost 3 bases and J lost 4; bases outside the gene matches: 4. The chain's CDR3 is CASSYGQGGYEQYF. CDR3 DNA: TGTGCCAGCAGCTACGGACAGGGGGGGTACGAGCAGTACTTC.

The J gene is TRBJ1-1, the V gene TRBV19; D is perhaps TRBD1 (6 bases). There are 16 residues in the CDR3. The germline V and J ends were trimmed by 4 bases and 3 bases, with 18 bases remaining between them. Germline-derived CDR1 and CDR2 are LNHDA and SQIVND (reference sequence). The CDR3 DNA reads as TGTGCCAGTAGTACTCGGACAGTGCGGGGGGACACTGAAGCTTTCTTT. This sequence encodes CASSTRTVRGDTEAFF.

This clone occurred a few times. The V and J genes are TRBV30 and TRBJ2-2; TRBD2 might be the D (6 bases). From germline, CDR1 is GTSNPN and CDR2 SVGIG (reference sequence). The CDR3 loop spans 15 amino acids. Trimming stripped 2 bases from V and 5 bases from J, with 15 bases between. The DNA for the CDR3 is TGTGCCTGGAGTTGGGGACCCGGAGGGACCGGGGAGCTGTTTTTT. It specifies CAWSWGPGGTGELFF.

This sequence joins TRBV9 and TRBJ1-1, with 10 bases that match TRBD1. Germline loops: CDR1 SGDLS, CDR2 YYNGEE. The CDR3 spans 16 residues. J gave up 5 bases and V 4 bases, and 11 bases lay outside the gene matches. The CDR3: CASSTTRQGARTEAFF. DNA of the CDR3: TGTGCCAGCAGCACCACCCGACAGGGGGCGAGGACTGAAGCTTTCTTT.

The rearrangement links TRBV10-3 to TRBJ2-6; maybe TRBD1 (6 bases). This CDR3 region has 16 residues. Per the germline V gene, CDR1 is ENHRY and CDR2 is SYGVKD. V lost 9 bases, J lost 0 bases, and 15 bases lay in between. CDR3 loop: CAMSPSDSSGANVLTF. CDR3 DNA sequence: TGTGCCATGTCCCCTTCGGACAGCTCTGGGGCCAACGTCCTGACTTTC.

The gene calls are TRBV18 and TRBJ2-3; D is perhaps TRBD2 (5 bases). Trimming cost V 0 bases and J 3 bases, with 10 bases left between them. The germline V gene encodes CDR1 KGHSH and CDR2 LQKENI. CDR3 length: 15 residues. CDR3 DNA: TGTGCCAGCTCACCACCTAGCGCGGGTACAGATACGCAGTATTTT. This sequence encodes CASSPPSAGTDTQYF.

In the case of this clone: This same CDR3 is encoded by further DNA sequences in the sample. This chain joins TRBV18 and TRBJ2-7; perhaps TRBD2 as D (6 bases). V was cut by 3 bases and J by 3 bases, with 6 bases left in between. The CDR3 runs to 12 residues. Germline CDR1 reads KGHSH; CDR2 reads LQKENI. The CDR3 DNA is TGTGCCAGCTCACCGGGGGGCTACGAGCAGTACTTC. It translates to CASSPGGYEQYF.

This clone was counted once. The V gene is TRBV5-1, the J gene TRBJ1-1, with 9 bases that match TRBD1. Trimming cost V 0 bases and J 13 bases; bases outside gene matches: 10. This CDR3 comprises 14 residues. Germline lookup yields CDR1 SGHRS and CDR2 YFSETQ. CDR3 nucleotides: TGCGCCAGCAGCTTGGGGACAGGGGTGACGCGATATTTCTTT. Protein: CASSLGTGVTRYFF.

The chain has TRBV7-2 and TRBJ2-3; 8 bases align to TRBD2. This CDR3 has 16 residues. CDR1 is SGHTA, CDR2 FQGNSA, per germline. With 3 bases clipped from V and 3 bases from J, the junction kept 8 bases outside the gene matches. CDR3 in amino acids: CASSLSAGGGTDTQYF. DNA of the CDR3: TGTGCCAGCAGCTTGAGCGCGGGAGGTGGGACAGATACGCAGTATTTT.

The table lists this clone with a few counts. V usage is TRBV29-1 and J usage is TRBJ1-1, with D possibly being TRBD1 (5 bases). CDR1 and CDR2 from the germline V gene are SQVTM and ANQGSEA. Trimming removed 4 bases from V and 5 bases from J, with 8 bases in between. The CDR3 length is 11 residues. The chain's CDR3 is CSVVRGTEAFF. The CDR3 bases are TGCAGCGTTGTGCGGGGGACTGAAGCTTTCTTT.

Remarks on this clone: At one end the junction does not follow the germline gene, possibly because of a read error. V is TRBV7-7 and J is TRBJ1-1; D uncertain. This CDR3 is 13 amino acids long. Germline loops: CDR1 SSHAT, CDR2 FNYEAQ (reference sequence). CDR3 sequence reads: CASSLAQNTEAFF. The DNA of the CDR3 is TGTGCTAGCAGCTTAGCACAGAACACTGAAGCTTTCTTT. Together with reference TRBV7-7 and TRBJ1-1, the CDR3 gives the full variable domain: GAGVSQSPRYKVTKRGQDVTLRCDPISSHATLYWYQQALGQGPEFLTYFNYEAQPDKSGLPSDRFSAERPEGSISTLTIQRTEQRDSAMYRCASSLAQNTEAFFGQGTRLTVV.

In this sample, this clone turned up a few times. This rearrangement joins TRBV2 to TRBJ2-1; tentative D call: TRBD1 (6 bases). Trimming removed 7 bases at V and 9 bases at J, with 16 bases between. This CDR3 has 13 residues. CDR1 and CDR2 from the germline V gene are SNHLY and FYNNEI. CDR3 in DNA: TGTGCCAGCAAAAGGGTGGGGGCCGGTGAGCAGTTCTTC. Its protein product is CASKRVGAGEQFF.

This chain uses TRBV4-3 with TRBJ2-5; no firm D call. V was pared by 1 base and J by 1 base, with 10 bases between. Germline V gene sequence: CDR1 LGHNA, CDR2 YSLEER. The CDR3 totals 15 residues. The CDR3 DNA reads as TGCGCCAGCAGCCAAGCGTCCGGGTTCCAAGAGACCCAGTACTTC. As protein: CASSQASGFQETQYF.

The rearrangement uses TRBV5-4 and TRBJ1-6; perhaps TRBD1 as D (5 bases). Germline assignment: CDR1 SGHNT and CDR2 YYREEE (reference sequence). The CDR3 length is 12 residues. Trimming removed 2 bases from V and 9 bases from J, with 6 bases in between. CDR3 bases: TGTGCCAGCAGCTTCACAGGTTCACCCCTCCACTTT. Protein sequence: CASSFTGSPLHF.

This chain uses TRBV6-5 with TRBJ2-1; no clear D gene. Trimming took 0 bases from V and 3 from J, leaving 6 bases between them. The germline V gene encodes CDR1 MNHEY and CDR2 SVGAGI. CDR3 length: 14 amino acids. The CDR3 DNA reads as TGTGCCAGCAGTTACTCGGTACTCTACAATGAGCAGTTCTTC. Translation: CASSYSVLYNEQFF.

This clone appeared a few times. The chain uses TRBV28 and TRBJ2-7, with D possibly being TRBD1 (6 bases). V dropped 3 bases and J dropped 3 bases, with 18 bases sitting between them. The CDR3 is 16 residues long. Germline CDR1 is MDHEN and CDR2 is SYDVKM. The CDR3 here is CASSLQGRGYIYEQYF. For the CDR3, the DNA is TGTGCCAGCAGTTTGCAGGGGCGCGGGTATATCTACGAGCAGTACTTC.

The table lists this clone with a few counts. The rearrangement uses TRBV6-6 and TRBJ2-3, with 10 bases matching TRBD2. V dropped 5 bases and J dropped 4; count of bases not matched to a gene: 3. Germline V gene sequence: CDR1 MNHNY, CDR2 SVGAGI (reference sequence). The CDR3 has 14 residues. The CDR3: CASSSGTSADTQYF. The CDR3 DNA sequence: TGTGCCAGCAGTAGTGGGACTAGCGCAGATACGCAGTATTTT.

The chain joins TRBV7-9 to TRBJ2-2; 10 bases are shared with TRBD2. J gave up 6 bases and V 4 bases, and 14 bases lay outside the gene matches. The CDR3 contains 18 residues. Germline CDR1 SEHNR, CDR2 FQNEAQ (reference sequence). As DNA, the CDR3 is TGTGCCAGCAGCTCCTATAGGGGACTAGCGTTGGGGCCCGGGGAGCTGTTTTTT. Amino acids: CASSSYRGLALGPGELFF. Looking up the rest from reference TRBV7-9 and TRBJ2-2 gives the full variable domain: DTGVSQNPRHKITKRGQNVTFRCDPISEHNRLYWYRQTLGQGPEFLTYFQNEAQLEKSRLLSDRFSAERPKGSFSTLEIQRTEQGDSAMYLCASSSYRGLALGPGELFFGEGSRLTVL.

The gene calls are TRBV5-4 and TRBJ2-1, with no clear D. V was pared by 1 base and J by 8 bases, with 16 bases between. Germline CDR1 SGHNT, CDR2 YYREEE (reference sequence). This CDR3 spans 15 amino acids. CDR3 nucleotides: TGTGCCAGCAGCTTGCCCCTACAGCCAGGCTATGAGCAGTTCTTC. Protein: CASSLPLQPGYEQFF.

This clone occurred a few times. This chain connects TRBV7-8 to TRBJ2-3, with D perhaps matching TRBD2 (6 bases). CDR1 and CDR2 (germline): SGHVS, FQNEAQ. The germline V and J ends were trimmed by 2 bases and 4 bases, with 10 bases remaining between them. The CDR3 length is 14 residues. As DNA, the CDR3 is TGTGCCAGCAGCTTAATACGGGGGTCAGATACGCAGTATTTT. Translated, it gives CASSLIRGSDTQYF.

The CDR3 sequence: CASSFYRSTDTQYF. The CDR3 DNA sequence: TGTGCCAGCAGCTTTTACAGAAGCACAGATACGCAGTATTTT. V and J are TRBV7-2 and TRBJ2-3; D is uncertain. Trimming left V 3 bases short and J 0 bases short, with 7 bases between. CDR3 size: 14 residues. Germline assignment: CDR1 SGHTA and CDR2 FQGNSA.

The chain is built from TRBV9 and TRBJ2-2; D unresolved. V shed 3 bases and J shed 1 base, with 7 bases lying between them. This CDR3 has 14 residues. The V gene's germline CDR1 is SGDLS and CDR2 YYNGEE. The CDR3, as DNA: TGTGCCAGCAGCGCAGAATGGAACACCGGGGAGCTGTTTTTT. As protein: CASSAEWNTGELFF.

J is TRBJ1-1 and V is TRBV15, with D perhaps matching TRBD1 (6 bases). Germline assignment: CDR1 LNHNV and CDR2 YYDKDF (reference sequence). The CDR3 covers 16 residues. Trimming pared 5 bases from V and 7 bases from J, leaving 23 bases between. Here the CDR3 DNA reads TGTGCCACCAGCGGAGCACCAGGGGCACCAAATATTGAAGCTTTCTTT. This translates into CATSGAPGAPNIEAFF.

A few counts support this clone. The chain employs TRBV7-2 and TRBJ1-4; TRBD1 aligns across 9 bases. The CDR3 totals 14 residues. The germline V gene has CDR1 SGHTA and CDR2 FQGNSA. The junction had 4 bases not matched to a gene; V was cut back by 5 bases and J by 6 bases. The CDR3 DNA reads TGTGCCAGCAGCCCCGGGACAGGGCATGAAAAACTGTTTTTT. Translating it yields CASSPGTGHEKLFF.

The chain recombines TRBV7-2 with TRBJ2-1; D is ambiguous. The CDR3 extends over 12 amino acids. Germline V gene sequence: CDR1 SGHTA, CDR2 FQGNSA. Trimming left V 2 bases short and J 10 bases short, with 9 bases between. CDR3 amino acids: CASSLNAAEQFF. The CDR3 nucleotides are TGTGCCAGCAGCTTAAATGCGGCGGAGCAGTTCTTC.

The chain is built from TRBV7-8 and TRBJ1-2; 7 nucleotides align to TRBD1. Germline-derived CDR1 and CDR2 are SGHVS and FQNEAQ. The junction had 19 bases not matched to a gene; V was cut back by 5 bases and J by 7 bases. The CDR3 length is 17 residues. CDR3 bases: TGTGCCAGCAGCCCCCGGACAGGAGGTATATCGGCGCGTGGCTACACCTTC. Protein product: CASSPRTGGISARGYTF.

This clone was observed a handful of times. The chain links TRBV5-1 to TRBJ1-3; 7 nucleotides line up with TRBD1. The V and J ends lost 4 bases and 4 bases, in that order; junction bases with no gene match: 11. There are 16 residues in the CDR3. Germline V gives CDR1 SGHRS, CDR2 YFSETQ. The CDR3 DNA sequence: TGCGCCAGCAGCGCGGGCCCCGGGACAGCGGGAAACACCATATATTTT. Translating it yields CASSAGPGTAGNTIYF.

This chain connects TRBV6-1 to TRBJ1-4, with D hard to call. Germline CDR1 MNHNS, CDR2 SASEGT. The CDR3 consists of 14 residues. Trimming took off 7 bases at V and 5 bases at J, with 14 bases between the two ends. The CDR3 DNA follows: TGTGCCAGCAAAATGGGCGCGAGAAATGAAAAACTGTTTTTT. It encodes CASKMGARNEKLFF.

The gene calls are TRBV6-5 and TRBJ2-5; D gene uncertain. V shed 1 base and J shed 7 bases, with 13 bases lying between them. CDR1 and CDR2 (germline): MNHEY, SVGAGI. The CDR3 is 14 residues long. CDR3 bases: TGTGCCAGCAGTTACTTCCGCGCCTCGGTGACCCAGTACTTC. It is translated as CASSYFRASVTQYF.

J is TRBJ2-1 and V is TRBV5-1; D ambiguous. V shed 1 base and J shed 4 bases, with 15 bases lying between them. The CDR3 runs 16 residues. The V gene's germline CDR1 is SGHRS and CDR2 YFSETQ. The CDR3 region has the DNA TGCGCCAGCAGCTTGCAACCACCCGACGGGTACAATGAGCAGTTCTTC. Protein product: CASSLQPPDGYNEQFF.

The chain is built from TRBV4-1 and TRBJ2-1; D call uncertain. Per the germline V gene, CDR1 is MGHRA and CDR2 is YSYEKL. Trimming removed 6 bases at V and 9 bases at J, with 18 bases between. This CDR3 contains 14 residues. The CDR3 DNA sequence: TGCGCCAGCAGAACCGCTACAGTTATGAGTGAGCAGTTCTTC. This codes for CASRTATVMSEQFF.